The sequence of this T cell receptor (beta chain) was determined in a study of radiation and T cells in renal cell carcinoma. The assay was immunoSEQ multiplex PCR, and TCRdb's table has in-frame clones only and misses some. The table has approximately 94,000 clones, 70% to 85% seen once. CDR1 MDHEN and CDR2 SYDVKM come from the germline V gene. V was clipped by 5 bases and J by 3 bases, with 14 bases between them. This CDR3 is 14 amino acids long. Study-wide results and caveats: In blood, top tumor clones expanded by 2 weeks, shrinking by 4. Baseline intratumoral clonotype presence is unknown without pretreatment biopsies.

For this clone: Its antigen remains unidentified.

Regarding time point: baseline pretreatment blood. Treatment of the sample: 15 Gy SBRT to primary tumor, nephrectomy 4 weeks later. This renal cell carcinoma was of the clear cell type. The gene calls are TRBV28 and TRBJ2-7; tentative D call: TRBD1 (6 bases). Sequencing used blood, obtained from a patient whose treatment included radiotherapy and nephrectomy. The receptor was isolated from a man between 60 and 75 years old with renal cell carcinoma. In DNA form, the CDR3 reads TGTGCCAGCAGTACCCCCGGGACACTCTACGAGCAGTACTTC. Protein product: CASSTPGTLYEQYF.